This T cell receptor (beta chain) was identified during a study of T cell changes during pregnancy in multiple sclerosis. Profiling relied on immunoSEQ multiplex PCR, and the TCRdb table lists in-frame clones only, not all of them. The repertoire consists of about 18,000 clones, with 85% occurring once and the leading ten covering more than 7.5%. The CDR3 is 14 amino acids. The ends were cut back, 3 bases at V and 2 bases at J, with 11 bases in the middle. CDR1 and CDR2 from the germline V gene are KGHSH and LQKENI. J is TRBJ2-7 and V is TRBV18; maybe TRBD1 (6 bases). The TCR originated in a female donor with multiple sclerosis, enrolled in a pregnancy study. The sequencing here drew on CD8+ T cells from peripheral blood mononuclear cells, taken after pregnancy. CDR3 in amino acids: CASSPRQDPYEQYF. The CDR3 region has the DNA TGTGCCAGCTCACCTAGACAGGATCCCTACGAGCAGTACTTC.